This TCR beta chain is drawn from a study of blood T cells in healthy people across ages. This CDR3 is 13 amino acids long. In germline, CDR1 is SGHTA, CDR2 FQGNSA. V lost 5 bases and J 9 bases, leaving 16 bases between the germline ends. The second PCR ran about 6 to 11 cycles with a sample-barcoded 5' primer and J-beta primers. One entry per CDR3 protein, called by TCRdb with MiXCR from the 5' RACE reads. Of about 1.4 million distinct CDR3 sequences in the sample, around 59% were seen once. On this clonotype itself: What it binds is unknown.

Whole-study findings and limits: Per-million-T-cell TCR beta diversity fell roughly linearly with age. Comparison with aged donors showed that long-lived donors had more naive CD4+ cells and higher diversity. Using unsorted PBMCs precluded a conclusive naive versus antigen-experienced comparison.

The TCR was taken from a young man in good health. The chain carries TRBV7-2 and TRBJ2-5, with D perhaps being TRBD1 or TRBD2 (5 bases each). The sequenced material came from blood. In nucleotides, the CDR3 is TGTGCCAGCAGCCCGGGACCGGGTAGGGCCCAGTACTTC. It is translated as CASSPGPGRAQYF.